This T cell receptor (beta chain) was documented in a study of blood T cell repertoires in COVID-19 (dated by TCRdb to about 2020). Some background on the complete study: Samples covering the acute and convalescent phases of COVID-19 were provided by collaborators in the United States, Italy and Spain. The dataset comprised deeply sampled blood TCRbeta repertoires from subjects exposed to, actively infected with, or recovered from COVID-19. Sample metadata almost always included a de-identified subject ID, COVID-19 status, age in years and sex. The material from the prospective study consisted of cDNA or gDNA derived from T cells, B-cell-depleted T cells, or PBMCs. The repertoires were made available in a free public database intended to serve as a resource for research on the immune response to SARS-CoV-2. The samples were drawn from the first 160 participants of the ongoing ImmuneRACE study and from over 950 subjects provided by 6 global collaborators. Where available, HLA class I and class II types were obtained from metadata supplied by the sample provider rather than from assay-based typing.

Regarding this clone: The antigen it recognizes is unknown. One base away there is no much larger clone; base qualities are not given.

Points the paper makes about the study in general: How much clinical and demographic metadata was included differed by source and by participant, and the metadata was provided uncurated.

TCRbeta CDR3 regions were amplified from genomic DNA using the immunoSEQ Assay, a bias-controlled multiplex PCR. In the authors' own workflow: Within the assay, amplification of reference gene primers was used to estimate how many nucleated cells each sample contained. Sequence reads were collapsed and filtered to measure the absolute abundance of every unique TCRbeta CDR3 rearrangement. Productive Simpson clonality was computed per sample as the square root of Simpson's diversity index over productive rearrangements. The table comes from immuneACCESS by way of TCRdb, which keeps in-frame sequences with V and J called. Part of the clones is missing from these tables; in studies checked, under half for an unresolved V gene and the rest for unknown reasons. That table gives V, J and clone size, and the DNA gave D and trimming. A total of 70,000 or so clones appear in this sample, roughly 86% of them only once. About 4% of the sample lies in the top ten.

Each collaborating institution followed its own protocols to collect whole blood in K2EDTA tubes. For TCRbeta analysis, collaborators shipped samples in one of three forms: frozen whole blood, isolated PBMCs, or DNA extracted from either of those sample types. There are 14 amino acids in the CDR3, from cysteine to phenylalanine inclusive. Just the 42-base CDR3 DNA is kept, in frame starting at base 1. At the junction V is shortened by 4 bases and J by 9 bases; bases outside the gene matches: 5. The CDR1 and CDR2 encoded by the germline V gene are SNHLY and FYNNEI. Here the chain combines TRBV2 and TRBJ1-6, and 8 junction bases match TRBD1. The receptor was isolated from a man aged 50 or older with acute or convalescent COVID-19. The source material was peripheral blood. The sequenced DNA: TGTGCCAGCAGTGTCCTGACAGGGGTTTCACCCCTCCACTTT. The resulting protein is CASSVLTGVSPLHF.